A selection of T cell receptor beta chains follows, all from one sample in a study of cytomegalovirus exposure and HLA in healthy donors. Profiling relied on immunoSEQ multiplex PCR, and the TCRdb table lists in-frame clones only, not all of them. The sample records about 160,000 clones, approximately 79% being singletons. The sequenced sample was PBMCs. Receptor source: a man in his forties or fifties in good health and CMV-seronegative. Each CDR3 is given with its conserved first and last residue. Fields, in order: clone size, D gene, J gene, V gene, CDR3 protein, CDR3 DNA. D genes are given only for firm matches. Not all rows give a size; the values are once, few, many and, for expanded clones, a class.

>once|TRBD2|TRBJ2-3|TRBV9
CASTSYDGRGGSPDTQYF
TGTGCCAGCACCTCGTATGATGGGCGGGGGGGGTCCCCAGATACGCAGTATTTT
>.|TRBD1|TRBJ2-7|TRBV5-1
CASSWGGTGGYEQYF
TGCGCCAGCAGCTGGGGGGGGACAGGGGGATACGAGCAGTACTTC
>.|TRBD1|TRBJ2-7|TRBV18
CASSPRTGSSYEQYF
TGTGCCAGCTCACCTCGGACAGGTTCCTCCTACGAGCAGTACTTC
>.|.|TRBJ2-3|TRBV11-2
CASSLAQGPDTQYF
TGTGCCAGCAGCTTAGCTCAGGGGCCAGATACGCAGTATTTT
>once|.|TRBJ2-1|TRBV29-1
CSVEFVGQFF
TGCAGCGTTGAATTTGTCGGGCAGTTCTTC
>.|.|TRBJ1-4|TRBV28
CASSLGGLRAANEKLFF
TGTGCCAGCAGTTTAGGAGGGCTAAGAGCCGCTAATGAAAAACTGTTTTTT
>.|.|TRBJ2-3|TRBV6-6
CASSYSAGQGDTQYF
TGTGCCAGCAGTTACTCGGCAGGGCAAGGAGATACGCAGTATTTT
>.|TRBD2|TRBJ2-3|TRBV7-9
CASSLGVAGAADTQYF
TGTGCCAGCAGCTTAGGGGTAGCGGGGGCCGCCGATACGCAGTATTTT
>.|.|TRBJ1-3|TRBV29-1
CSGDRGNTIYF
TGCAGCGGTGACAGGGGAAACACCATATATTTT
>.|.|TRBJ2-5|TRBV6-6
CASSQHLQETQYF
TGTGCCAGCAGCCAACACCTCCAAGAGACCCAGTACTTC
>.|.|TRBJ2-5|TRBV9
CASSVGGDQETQYF
TGTGCCAGCAGCGTTGGAGGGGACCAAGAGACCCAGTACTTC
>.|.|TRBJ1-2|TRBV2
CASSFLGGGYTF
TGTGCCAGCAGTTTTCTAGGGGGTGGCTACACCTTC
>.|TRBD1|TRBJ2-7|TRBV7-6
CASSFPGQGANEQYF
TGTGCCAGCAGCTTTCCGGGACAGGGGGCTAATGAGCAGTACTTC
>few|TRBD1|TRBJ2-2|TRBV5-1
CASSRDRSTGELFF
TGCGCCAGCAGTCGGGACAGGTCCACCGGGGAGCTGTTTTTT
>.|TRBD1|TRBJ2-5|TRBV4-3
CASSQGTGRSGETQYF
TGCGCCAGCAGCCAGGGGACAGGGAGGAGTGGGGAGACCCAGTACTTC
>.|.|TRBJ1-2|TRBV12-5
CASGLFHGGGVGGYTF
TGTGCTAGTGGTTTGTTCCATGGGGGGGGTGTCGGGGGCTACACCTTC
>.|.|TRBJ1-5|TRBV28
CASSPPGQPQHF
TGTGCCAGCAGTCCTCCGGGTCAGCCCCAGCATTTT
>.|.|TRBJ1-5|TRBV7-9
CASSLGGGNQPQHF
TGTGCCAGCAGCTTAGGGGGAGGCAATCAGCCCCAGCATTTT
>.|.|TRBJ2-7|TRBV13
CASSLDSGGSAYEQYF
TGTGCCAGCAGCTTAGATAGTGGCGGTTCCGCCTACGAGCAGTACTTC
>few|.|TRBJ1-5|TRBV6-1
CASSDNRPGGNQPQHF
TGTGCCAGCAGTGACAACAGACCCGGGGGCAATCAGCCCCAGCATTTT
>.|TRBD2|TRBJ2-3|TRBV27
CASRGGLSLGTDTQYF
TGTGCCAGCCGGGGGGGCCTGAGCTTGGGAACAGATACGCAGTATTTT
>.|TRBD1|TRBJ1-5|TRBV7-8
CASSPQGTGGRGSNQPQHF
TGTGCCAGCAGCCCTCAAGGGACAGGGGGCCGTGGGAGCAATCAGCCCCAGCATTTT
>once|.|TRBJ1-2|TRBV6-5
CASSPGLGYTF
TGTGCCAGCAGTCCAGGGTTGGGCTACACCTTC
>few|.|TRBJ2-7|TRBV7-8
CASSLAEGYEQYF
TGTGCCAGCAGCTTAGCGGAGGGCTACGAGCAGTACTTC
>.|TRBD2|TRBJ2-1|TRBV2
CASSDSSGVPNEQFF
TGTGCCAGCAGTGATTCTAGCGGGGTTCCCAATGAGCAGTTCTTC
>.|.|TRBJ1-4|TRBV19
CASSIQGGEKLFF
TGTGCCAGTAGTATCCAGGGTGGCGAAAAACTGTTTTTT